The clone carrying this TCR beta chain has a count of ten or more. The antigen is undetermined. The sample belongs to a study of T cells after yellow fever vaccination. Between the trimmed V and J ends, which lost 8 bases and 2 bases, there was a span of 16 bases. Germline CDR1 and CDR2: SEHNR and FQNEAQ (reference sequence). The CDR3 sequence is 15 residues long. TCRdb re-analysed the 5' RACE reads in MiXCR, keeping a single row per CDR3 protein. This repertoire shows about 300,000 distinct CDR3 sequences, under 9% found once; its top ten account for 3% to 3.5%. Findings and limits, study-wide: The booster response re-showed most primary clones: approximately 95% CD4, around 90% CD8.

This receptor was identified in a young man who received the YFV17D yellow fever vaccine. Here the sequenced sample was CD4+ T cells sorted from PBMCs, taken 5 days after the yellow fever booster vaccination. The chain links TRBV7-9 to TRBJ2-1, with D unresolved. The DNA for the CDR3 is TGTGCCAGCGCAAAGGATGCTAGACCCTACAATGAGCAGTTCTTC. Translating it yields CASAKDARPYNEQFF.